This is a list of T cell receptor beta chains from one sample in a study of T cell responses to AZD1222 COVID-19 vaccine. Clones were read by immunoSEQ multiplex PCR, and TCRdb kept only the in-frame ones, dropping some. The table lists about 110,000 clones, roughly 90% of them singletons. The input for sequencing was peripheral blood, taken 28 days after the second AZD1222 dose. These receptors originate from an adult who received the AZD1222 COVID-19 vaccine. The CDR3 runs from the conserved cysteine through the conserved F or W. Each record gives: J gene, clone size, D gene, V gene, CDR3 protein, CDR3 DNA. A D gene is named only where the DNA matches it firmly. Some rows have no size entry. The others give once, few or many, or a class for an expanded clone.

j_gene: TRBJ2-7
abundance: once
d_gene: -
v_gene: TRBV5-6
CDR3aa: CASSHILDSYYEQYF
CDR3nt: TGTGCCAGCAGCCACATATTGGACAGCTACTACGAGCAGTACTTC

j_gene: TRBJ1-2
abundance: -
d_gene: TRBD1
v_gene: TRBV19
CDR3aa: CASSLPGQKNYGYTF
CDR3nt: TGTGCCAGTAGCCTGCCGGGACAGAAAAACTATGGCTACACCTTC

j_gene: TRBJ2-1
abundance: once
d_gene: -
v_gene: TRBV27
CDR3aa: CASSSFGSRYEQFF
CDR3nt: TGTGCCAGCAGTTCTTTCGGGAGTCGTTATGAGCAGTTCTTC

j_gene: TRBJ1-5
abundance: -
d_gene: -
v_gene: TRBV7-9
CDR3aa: CASSLVGPQPQHF
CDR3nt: TGTGCCAGCAGCTTAGTTGGTCCCCAGCCCCAGCATTTT

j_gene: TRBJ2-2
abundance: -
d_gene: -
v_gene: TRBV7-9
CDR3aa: CASSLAGTLNTGELFF
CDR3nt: TGTGCCAGCAGCTTAGCCGGGACCCTCAACACCGGGGAGCTGTTTTTT

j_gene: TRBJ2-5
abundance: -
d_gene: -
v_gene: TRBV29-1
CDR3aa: CSGEIQGWETQYF
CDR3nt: TGCAGCGGGGAAATACAGGGATGGGAGACCCAGTACTTC

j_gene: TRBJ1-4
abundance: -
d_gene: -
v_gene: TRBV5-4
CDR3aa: CASSFGQGSEKLFF
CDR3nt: TGTGCCAGCAGCTTTGGTCAGGGCTCGGAAAAACTGTTTTTT

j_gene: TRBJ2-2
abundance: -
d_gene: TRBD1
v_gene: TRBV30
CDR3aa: CAWSVFRTGDTGELFF
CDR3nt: TGTGCCTGGAGTGTTTTTCGGACAGGGGACACCGGGGAGCTGTTTTTT

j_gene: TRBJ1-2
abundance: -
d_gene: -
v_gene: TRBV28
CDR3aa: CASRPNRVLSNYGYTF
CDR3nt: TGTGCCAGCAGACCTAACCGGGTCCTTTCTAACTATGGCTACACCTTC

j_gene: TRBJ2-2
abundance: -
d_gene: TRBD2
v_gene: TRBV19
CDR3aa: CASRRLAGGRSTGELFF
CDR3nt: TGTGCCAGTAGGCGACTAGCGGGAGGCCGTAGTACCGGGGAGCTGTTTTTT

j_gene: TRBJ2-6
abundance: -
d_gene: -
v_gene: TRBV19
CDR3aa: CASSQGSGANVLTF
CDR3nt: TGTGCCAGTAGTCAGGGCTCTGGGGCCAACGTCCTGACTTTC

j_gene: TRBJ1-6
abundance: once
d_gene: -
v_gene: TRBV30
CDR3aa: CAYWTRGAGIDSPLHF
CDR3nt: TGTGCCTACTGGACTCGCGGGGCAGGGATTGATTCACCCCTCCACTTT

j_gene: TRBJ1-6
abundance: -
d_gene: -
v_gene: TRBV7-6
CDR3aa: CASSLEISSSYNSPLHF
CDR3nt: TGTGCCAGCAGCTTAGAGATTTCCAGCTCCTATAATTCACCCCTCCACTTT

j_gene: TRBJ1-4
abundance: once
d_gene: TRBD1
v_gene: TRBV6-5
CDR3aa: CASSYEGGADEKLFF
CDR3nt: TGTGCCAGCAGTTATGAAGGGGGCGCGGATGAAAAACTGTTTTTT

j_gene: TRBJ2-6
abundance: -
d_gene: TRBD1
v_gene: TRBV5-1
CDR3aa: CASSFKVGGQGASGANVLTF
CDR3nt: TGCGCCAGCAGCTTTAAGGTTGGGGGACAGGGGGCGTCTGGGGCCAACGTCCTGACTTTC

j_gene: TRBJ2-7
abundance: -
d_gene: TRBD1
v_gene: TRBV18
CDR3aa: CASSPRQGRSYEQYF
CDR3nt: TGTGCCAGCTCACCACGACAGGGACGTTCCTACGAGCAGTACTTC

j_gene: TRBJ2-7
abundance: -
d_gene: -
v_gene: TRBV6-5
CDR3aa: CASSYHRDNYEQYF
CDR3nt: TGTGCCAGCAGTTACCATCGGGACAACTACGAGCAGTACTTC

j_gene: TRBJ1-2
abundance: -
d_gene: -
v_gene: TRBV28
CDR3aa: CASSSPFWRDTNYGYTF
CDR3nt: TGTGCCAGCAGTTCCCCCTTTTGGCGGGACACTAACTATGGCTACACCTTC

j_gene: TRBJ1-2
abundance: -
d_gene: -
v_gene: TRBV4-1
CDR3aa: CASSQDQGPTGGYTF
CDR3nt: TGCGCCAGCAGCCAAGACCAGGGCCCTACGGGCGGTTACACCTTC

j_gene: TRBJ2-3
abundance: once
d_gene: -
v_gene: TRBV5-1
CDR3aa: CASSLVSDTDTQYF
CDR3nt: TGCGCCAGCAGCTTGGTCTCCGACACAGATACGCAGTATTTT

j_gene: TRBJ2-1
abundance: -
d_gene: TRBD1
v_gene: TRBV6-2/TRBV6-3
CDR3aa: CASSYYGTDTYNEQFF
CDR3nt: TGTGCCAGCAGTTACTACGGGACAGACACCTACAATGAGCAGTTCTTC

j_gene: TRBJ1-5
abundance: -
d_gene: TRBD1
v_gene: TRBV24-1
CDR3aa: CATSNRDRGWNQPQHF
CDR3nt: TGTGCCACCAGTAACCGGGACAGGGGTTGGAATCAGCCCCAGCATTTT

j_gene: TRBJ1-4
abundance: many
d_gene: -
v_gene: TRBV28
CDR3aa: CASSPGQSREKLFF
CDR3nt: TGTGCCAGCAGCCCTGGACAGTCGCGGGAAAAACTGTTTTTT

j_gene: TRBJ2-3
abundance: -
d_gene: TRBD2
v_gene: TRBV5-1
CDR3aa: CASSLVGTSGTDTQYF
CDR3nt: TGCGCCAGCAGCTTAGTCGGGACTAGCGGCACCGATACGCAGTATTTT

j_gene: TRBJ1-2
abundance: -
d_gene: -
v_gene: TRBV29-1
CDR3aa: CSVGTGGNYGYTF
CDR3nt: TGCAGCGTAGGGACGGGGGGCAACTATGGCTACACCTTC

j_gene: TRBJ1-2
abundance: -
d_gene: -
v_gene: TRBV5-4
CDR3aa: CASSLIGSANYGYTF
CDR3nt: TGTGCCAGCAGCTTAATTGGGTCAGCTAACTATGGCTACACCTTC

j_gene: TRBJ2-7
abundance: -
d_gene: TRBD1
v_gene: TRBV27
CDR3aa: CASSLLPTGASGEQYF
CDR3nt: TGTGCCAGCAGTTTACTCCCCACAGGGGCTTCTGGCGAGCAGTACTTC

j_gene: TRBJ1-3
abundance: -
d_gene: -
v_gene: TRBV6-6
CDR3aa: CASSYPPDSGNTIYF
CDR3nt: TGTGCCAGCAGTTACCCGCCAGACTCTGGAAACACCATATATTTT

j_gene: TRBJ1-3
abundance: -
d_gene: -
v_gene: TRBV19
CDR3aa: CASSIAGSSGNTIYF
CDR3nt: TGTGCCAGTAGTATCGCGGGAAGCTCTGGAAACACCATATATTTT

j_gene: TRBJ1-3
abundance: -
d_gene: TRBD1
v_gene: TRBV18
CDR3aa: CASSTGTGGGNTIYF
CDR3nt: TGTGCCAGCTCAACCGGGACAGGGGGTGGAAACACCATATATTTT

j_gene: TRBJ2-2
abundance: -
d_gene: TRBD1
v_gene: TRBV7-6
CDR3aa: CASSLGGQGGTGELFF
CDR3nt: TGTGCCAGCAGCTTAGGGGGACAGGGCGGCACCGGGGAGCTGTTTTTT

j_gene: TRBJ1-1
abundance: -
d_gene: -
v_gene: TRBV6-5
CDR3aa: CASSYFGRSEAFF
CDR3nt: TGTGCCAGCAGTTACTTCGGGAGGAGTGAAGCTTTCTTT

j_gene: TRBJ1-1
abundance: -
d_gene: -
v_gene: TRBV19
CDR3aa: CASSPAMNTEAFF
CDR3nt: TGTGCCAGTAGTCCAGCAATGAACACTGAAGCTTTCTTT

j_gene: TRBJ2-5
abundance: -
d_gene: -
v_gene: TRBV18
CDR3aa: CASSPRGETQYF
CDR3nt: TGTGCCAGCTCACCCCGCGGAGAGACCCAGTACTTC

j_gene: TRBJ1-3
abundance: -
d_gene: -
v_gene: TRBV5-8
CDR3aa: CASSLEVTGNTIYF
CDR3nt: TGTGCCAGCAGCTTGGAGGTTACTGGAAACACCATATATTTT

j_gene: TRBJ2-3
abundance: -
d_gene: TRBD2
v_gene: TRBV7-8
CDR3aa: CASSLAQLAGNTDTQYF
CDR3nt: TGTGCCAGCAGCTTAGCGCAACTAGCGGGAAACACAGATACGCAGTATTTT

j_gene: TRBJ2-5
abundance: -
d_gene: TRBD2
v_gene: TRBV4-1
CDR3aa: CASSPSRSGTTQETQYF
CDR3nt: TGCGCCAGCAGCCCCTCACGGAGCGGGACTACTCAAGAGACCCAGTACTTC

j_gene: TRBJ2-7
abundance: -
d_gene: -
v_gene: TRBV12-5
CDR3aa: CASGDMAYEQYF
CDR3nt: TGTGCTAGTGGTGACATGGCCTACGAACAGTACTTC

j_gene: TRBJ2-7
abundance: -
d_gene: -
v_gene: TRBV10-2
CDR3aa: CASSGQRTYEQYF
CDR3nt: TGCGCCAGCAGTGGACAGCGTACCTACGAGCAGTACTTC

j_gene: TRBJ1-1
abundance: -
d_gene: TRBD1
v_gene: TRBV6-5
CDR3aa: CASRETGGYPEAFF
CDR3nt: TGTGCCAGCAGGGAGACAGGGGGATATCCTGAAGCTTTCTTT

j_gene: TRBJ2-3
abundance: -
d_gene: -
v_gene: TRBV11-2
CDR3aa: CASSLRTDFTDTQYF
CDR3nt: TGTGCCAGCAGCTTAAGAACAGATTTCACAGATACGCAGTATTTT

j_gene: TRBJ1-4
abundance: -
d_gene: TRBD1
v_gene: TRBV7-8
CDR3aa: CASSLWSPTGEKLFF
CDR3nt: TGTGCCAGCAGCTTATGGTCTCCGACAGGGGAAAAACTGTTTTTT

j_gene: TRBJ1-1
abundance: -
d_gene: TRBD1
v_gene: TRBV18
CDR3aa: CASSPRQGTGNTEAFF
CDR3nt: TGTGCCAGCTCACCTCGACAGGGGACCGGGAACACTGAAGCTTTCTTT

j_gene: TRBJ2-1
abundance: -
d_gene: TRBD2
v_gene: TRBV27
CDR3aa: CAGRGARLNEQFF
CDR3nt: TGTGCCGGGCGGGGGGCCAGATTAAATGAGCAGTTCTTC

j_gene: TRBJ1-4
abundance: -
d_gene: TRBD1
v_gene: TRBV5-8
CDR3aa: CASSFDRGNEKLFF
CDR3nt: TGTGCCAGCAGCTTTGACAGGGGTAATGAAAAACTGTTTTTT

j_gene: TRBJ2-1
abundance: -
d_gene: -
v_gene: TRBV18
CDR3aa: CASSPPGTYNEQFF
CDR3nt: TGTGCCAGCTCACCGCCCGGGACTTACAATGAGCAGTTCTTC

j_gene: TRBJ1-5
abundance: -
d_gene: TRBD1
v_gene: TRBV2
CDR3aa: CASSEQGANQPQHF
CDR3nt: TGTGCCAGCAGCGAACAGGGGGCGAATCAGCCCCAGCATTTT

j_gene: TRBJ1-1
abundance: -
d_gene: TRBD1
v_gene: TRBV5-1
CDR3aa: CASSLEAGGSAFF
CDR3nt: TGCGCCAGCAGCTTGGAGGCAGGGGGGTCGGCTTTCTTT

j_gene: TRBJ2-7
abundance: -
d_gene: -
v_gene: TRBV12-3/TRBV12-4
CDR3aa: CASSSGHTYEQYF
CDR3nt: TGTGCCAGCAGTTCTGGACACACCTACGAGCAGTACTTC

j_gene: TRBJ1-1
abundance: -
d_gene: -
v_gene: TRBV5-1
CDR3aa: CASSLAPGLNTEAFF
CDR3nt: TGCGCCAGCAGCTTGGCTCCAGGGTTGAACACTGAAGCTTTCTTT

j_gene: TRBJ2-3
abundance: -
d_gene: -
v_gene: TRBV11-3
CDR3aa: CASSPSSVTDTQYF
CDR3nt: TGTGCCAGCAGCCCCTCGTCGGTAACAGATACGCAGTATTTT

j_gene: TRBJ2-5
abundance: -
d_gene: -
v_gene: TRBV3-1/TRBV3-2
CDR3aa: CASSNQETQYF
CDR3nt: TGTGCCAGCAGCAACCAAGAGACCCAGTACTTC

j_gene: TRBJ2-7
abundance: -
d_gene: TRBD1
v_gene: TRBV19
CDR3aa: CASSTRQGGTYEQYF
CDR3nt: TGTGCCAGTAGTACCCGACAGGGGGGCACCTACGAGCAGTACTTC

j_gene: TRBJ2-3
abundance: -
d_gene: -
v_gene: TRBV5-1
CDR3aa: CASSLMGPRGTDTQYF
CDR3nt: TGCGCCAGCAGCTTGATGGGACCCCGTGGCACAGATACGCAGTATTTT

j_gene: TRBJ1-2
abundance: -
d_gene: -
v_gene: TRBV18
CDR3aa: CASSPGRSIYGYTF
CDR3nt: TGTGCCAGCTCACCTGGCAGGAGCATCTATGGCTACACCTTC